One and the same sample provided the 2 T cell receptor beta chains below, sequenced in a study of cytomegalovirus exposure and HLA in healthy donors. A multiplex PCR was run with 60 Vbeta primers and 13 Jbeta primers. Clones were sequenced by immunoSEQ multiplex PCR, and TCRdb holds only the in-frame ones, with some missing. The sample has 75,000 to 95,000 clones; over 75% are singletons. The sequencing sample was made of PBMCs. All receptors come from a man in his fifties in good health and CMV-seronegative.

The CDR3 here is CASSRPRDRNTEAFF. The CDR3 region has the DNA TGTGCCAGCAGCAGGCCCCGGGACAGGAACACTGAAGCTTTCTTT. The chain couples TRBV5-8 to TRBJ1-1; 7 bases map to TRBD1. The CDR3 has 15 amino acids. V trimming: 4 bases; J trimming: 1 base; junction bases outside the gene matches: 7. Germline V lookup: CDR1 SGHTS, CDR2 YDEGEE.

The chain combines TRBV7-9 with TRBJ1-4; D ambiguous. The germline V gene encodes CDR1 SEHNR and CDR2 FQNEAQ (reference sequence). Trimming removed 5 bases at V and 8 bases at J, with 12 bases between. This CDR3 has 13 amino acids. The CDR3 loop is CASSPSRGEKLFF. The DNA for the CDR3 is TGTGCCAGCAGCCCATCAAGAGGCGAAAAACTGTTTTTT. Complete variable domain (other parts from reference TRBV7-9 and TRBJ1-4): DTGVSQNPRHKITKRGQNVTFRCDPISEHNRLYWYRQTLGQGPEFLTYFQNEAQLEKSRLLSDRFSAERPKGSFSTLEIQRTEQGDSAMYLCASSPSRGEKLFFGSGTQLSVL.